The rows below give T cell receptor beta chains drawn from one sample of a study of Tregs in tolerant kidney transplant recipients. The data were produced by immunoSEQ multiplex PCR, yet TCRdb's version contains in-frame clones alone and is incomplete. Of 90,000 to 120,000 clones in the sample, 90% were seen once. Sequenced here: CD4+ T cells from blood, sampled before the transplant. Receptor source: a human donor who received a combined kidney and bone marrow transplant. Each CDR3 is given with its conserved first and last residue. Each record gives: CDR3 length, D gene, clone size, J gene, V gene, CDR3 protein, CDR3 DNA. D genes are given only for firm matches. Some rows mark clone size as missing; the rest say once, few, many or name a class of expanded clone.

len: 12; d_gene: NA; abundance: NA; j_gene: TRBJ2-3; v_gene: TRBV11-2; CDR3aa: CASSLGPDTQYF; CDR3nt: TGTGCCAGCAGCTTAGGGCCGGATACGCAGTATTTT
len: 14; d_gene: NA; abundance: NA; j_gene: TRBJ1-2; v_gene: TRBV7-2; CDR3aa: CASSLAIRKAGYTF; CDR3nt: TGTGCCAGCAGCTTAGCGATACGAAAAGCTGGCTACACCTTC
len: 16; d_gene: TRBD1; abundance: NA; j_gene: TRBJ1-2; v_gene: TRBV28; CDR3aa: CASRQPTTGVRYGYTF; CDR3nt: TGTGCCAGCCGTCAACCAACTACAGGGGTACGCTATGGCTACACCTTC
len: 16; d_gene: NA; abundance: once; j_gene: TRBJ2-7; v_gene: TRBV21-1; CDR3aa: CASSKPRRDISYEQYF; CDR3nt: TGTGCCAGCAGCAAACCAAGAAGGGACATCTCCTACGAGCAGTACTTC
len: 15; d_gene: TRBD1; abundance: NA; j_gene: TRBJ2-7; v_gene: TRBV11-2; CDR3aa: CASSLGGQGSREQYF; CDR3nt: TGTGCCAGCAGCCTAGGAGGACAGGGTTCCAGGGAGCAGTACTTC
len: 16; d_gene: TRBD2; abundance: NA; j_gene: TRBJ2-1; v_gene: TRBV7-2; CDR3aa: CASSSRLAGGTGEQFF; CDR3nt: TGTGCCAGCAGCTCCCGACTAGCGGGAGGCACGGGCGAGCAGTTCTTC
len: 16; d_gene: NA; abundance: NA; j_gene: TRBJ2-3; v_gene: TRBV5-4; CDR3aa: CASSLEGMAGTDTQYF; CDR3nt: TGTGCCAGCAGCTTGGAGGGGATGGCGGGCACAGATACGCAGTATTTT
len: 14; d_gene: NA; abundance: once; j_gene: TRBJ2-7; v_gene: TRBV5-4; CDR3aa: CASSAKGGSYEQYF; CDR3nt: TGTGCCAGCAGCGCGAAGGGGGGGAGTTACGAGCAGTACTTC
len: 16; d_gene: TRBD1; abundance: NA; j_gene: TRBJ1-1; v_gene: TRBV7-2; CDR3aa: CASSLGPGQANTEAFF; CDR3nt: TGTGCCAGCAGCTTAGGACCGGGACAGGCGAACACTGAAGCTTTCTTT
len: 15; d_gene: TRBD1; abundance: NA; j_gene: TRBJ1-2; v_gene: TRBV6-4; CDR3aa: CASSVYRGGGYGYTF; CDR3nt: TGTGCCAGCAGTGTCTACAGGGGTGGGGGCTATGGCTACACCTTC
len: 13; d_gene: TRBD1; abundance: NA; j_gene: TRBJ2-7; v_gene: TRBV7-2; CDR3aa: CASSPGQDYEQYF; CDR3nt: TGTGCCAGCAGCCCCGGACAGGACTACGAGCAGTACTTC
len: 13; d_gene: NA; abundance: NA; j_gene: TRBJ1-3; v_gene: TRBV7-6; CDR3aa: CASSSESGNTIYF; CDR3nt: TGTGCCAGCAGCTCAGAATCTGGAAACACCATATATTTT
len: 13; d_gene: NA; abundance: NA; j_gene: TRBJ2-7; v_gene: TRBV12-5; CDR3aa: CASGLSEAYEQYF; CDR3nt: TGTGCTAGTGGGCTTAGTGAAGCCTACGAGCAGTACTTC
len: 15; d_gene: NA; abundance: NA; j_gene: TRBJ1-1; v_gene: TRBV5-4; CDR3aa: CASSLRTRGSTEAFF; CDR3nt: TGTGCCAGCAGCTTGCGAACCCGGGGGTCCACTGAAGCTTTCTTT
len: 14; d_gene: TRBD2; abundance: NA; j_gene: TRBJ2-5; v_gene: TRBV2; CDR3aa: CASTLAGGQETQYF; CDR3nt: TGTGCCAGCACCCTAGCGGGAGGGCAGGAGACCCAGTACTTC
len: 12; d_gene: TRBD1; abundance: NA; j_gene: TRBJ1-1; v_gene: TRBV29-1; CDR3aa: CSGGQGNTEAFF; CDR3nt: TGCAGCGGGGGACAGGGGAACACTGAAGCTTTCTTT
len: 16; d_gene: TRBD2; abundance: NA; j_gene: TRBJ2-2; v_gene: TRBV5-6; CDR3aa: CASRTLAGGYTGELFF; CDR3nt: TGTGCCAGCAGGACCTTGGCGGGGGGGTACACCGGGGAGCTGTTTTTT
len: 14; d_gene: NA; abundance: NA; j_gene: TRBJ1-1; v_gene: TRBV7-2; CDR3aa: CASSRAGRNTEAFF; CDR3nt: TGTGCCAGCTCCCGGGCCGGGAGGAACACTGAAGCTTTCTTT
len: 11; d_gene: NA; abundance: NA; j_gene: TRBJ1-2; v_gene: TRBV28; CDR3aa: CASGVHYGYTF; CDR3nt: TGTGCCAGCGGAGTGCACTATGGCTACACCTTC
len: 11; d_gene: TRBD1; abundance: NA; j_gene: TRBJ2-1; v_gene: TRBV7-6; CDR3aa: CASSQGDEQFF; CDR3nt: TGTGCCAGCAGTCAGGGGGATGAGCAGTTCTTC
len: 13; d_gene: TRBD1; abundance: NA; j_gene: TRBJ2-5; v_gene: TRBV18; CDR3aa: CASSSGQGETQYF; CDR3nt: TGTGCCAGCTCATCCGGACAGGGAGAGACCCAGTACTTC
len: 12; d_gene: TRBD1; abundance: NA; j_gene: TRBJ1-1; v_gene: TRBV19; CDR3aa: CATRTGNTEAFF; CDR3nt: TGTGCCACCAGGACAGGGAACACTGAAGCTTTCTTT
len: 13; d_gene: TRBD2; abundance: NA; j_gene: TRBJ2-3; v_gene: TRBV10-3; CDR3aa: CAIRGLAADTQYF; CDR3nt: TGTGCCATCAGAGGACTAGCGGCAGATACGCAGTATTTT
len: 15; d_gene: TRBD1; abundance: NA; j_gene: TRBJ2-7; v_gene: TRBV5-4; CDR3aa: CASSSGQGSGNEQYF; CDR3nt: TGTGCCAGCAGCTCGGGACAGGGAAGTGGGAACGAGCAGTACTTC
len: 13; d_gene: TRBD1; abundance: NA; j_gene: TRBJ1-2; v_gene: TRBV6-5; CDR3aa: CARGPRGHCGYTF; CDR3nt: TGTGCCAGGGGGCCCAGGGGGCATTGTGGCTACACCTTC
len: 11; d_gene: NA; abundance: few; j_gene: TRBJ2-7; v_gene: TRBV20-1; CDR3aa: CSAGGPGEQYF; CDR3nt: TGCAGTGCGGGAGGCCCGGGGGAGCAGTACTTC
len: 12; d_gene: NA; abundance: NA; j_gene: TRBJ1-1; v_gene: TRBV14; CDR3aa: CASSRINTEAFF; CDR3nt: TGTGCCAGCAGCCGTATTAACACTGAAGCTTTCTTT
len: 15; d_gene: NA; abundance: few; j_gene: TRBJ1-4; v_gene: TRBV28; CDR3aa: CASSLYRRIAEKLFF; CDR3nt: TGTGCCAGCAGTTTATACAGGCGGATTGCTGAAAAACTGTTTTTT
len: 16; d_gene: TRBD2; abundance: NA; j_gene: TRBJ2-1; v_gene: TRBV4-1; CDR3aa: CASSQEPSGGPGEQFF; CDR3nt: TGCGCCAGCAGCCAAGAACCTAGCGGGGGGCCGGGGGAGCAGTTCTTC
len: 14; d_gene: NA; abundance: NA; j_gene: TRBJ2-5; v_gene: TRBV5-6; CDR3aa: CASSATAGGETQYF; CDR3nt: TGTGCCAGCAGCGCCACAGCCGGTGGAGAGACCCAGTACTTC
len: 13; d_gene: NA; abundance: NA; j_gene: TRBJ2-2; v_gene: TRBV6-1; CDR3aa: CASRTTNTGELFF; CDR3nt: TGTGCCAGCCGCACTACTAACACCGGGGAGCTGTTTTTT
len: 15; d_gene: NA; abundance: NA; j_gene: TRBJ1-5; v_gene: TRBV21-1; CDR3aa: CASVGGHPINQPQHF; CDR3nt: TGTGCCAGCGTCGGCGGTCACCCCATTAATCAGCCCCAGCATTTT
len: 13; d_gene: NA; abundance: NA; j_gene: TRBJ2-2; v_gene: TRBV9; CDR3aa: CASSVLSTGELFF; CDR3nt: TGTGCCAGCAGCGTATTGAGCACCGGGGAGCTGTTTTTT
len: 13; d_gene: NA; abundance: NA; j_gene: TRBJ1-2; v_gene: TRBV15; CDR3aa: CATSREDFPRYTF; CDR3nt: TGTGCCACCAGCAGAGAAGACTTCCCGAGATACACCTTC
len: 16; d_gene: NA; abundance: NA; j_gene: TRBJ1-2; v_gene: TRBV7-9; CDR3aa: CASSLLGSGVSWGYTF; CDR3nt: TGTGCCAGCAGCTTATTAGGGAGTGGTGTATCGTGGGGCTACACCTTC
len: 15; d_gene: TRBD2; abundance: NA; j_gene: TRBJ2-7; v_gene: TRBV7-2; CDR3aa: CASSFWAGGHYEQYF; CDR3nt: TGTGCCAGCAGCTTTTGGGCGGGGGGCCATTACGAGCAGTACTTC
len: 12; d_gene: TRBD2; abundance: NA; j_gene: TRBJ2-1; v_gene: TRBV30; CDR3aa: CAWRLASNEQFF; CDR3nt: TGTGCCTGGCGACTAGCAAGCAATGAGCAGTTCTTC
len: 15; d_gene: TRBD1; abundance: NA; j_gene: TRBJ2-1; v_gene: TRBV4-3; CDR3aa: CASSQERDRYNEQFF; CDR3nt: TGCGCCAGCAGCCAAGAGAGGGACAGATACAATGAGCAGTTCTTC
len: 10; d_gene: NA; abundance: NA; j_gene: TRBJ2-5; v_gene: TRBV29-1; CDR3aa: CSGAKETQYF; CDR3nt: TGCAGCGGCGCGAAAGAGACCCAGTACTTC
len: 13; d_gene: NA; abundance: NA; j_gene: TRBJ2-3; v_gene: TRBV11-2; CDR3aa: CASSKGLTDTQYF; CDR3nt: TGTGCCAGCAGCAAAGGACTAACAGATACGCAGTATTTT
len: 14; d_gene: TRBD1; abundance: NA; j_gene: TRBJ2-7; v_gene: TRBV5-5; CDR3aa: CASSLGTGVYEQYF; CDR3nt: TGTGCCAGCAGCTTGGGGACAGGGGTATACGAGCAGTACTTC
len: 14; d_gene: NA; abundance: NA; j_gene: TRBJ1-1; v_gene: TRBV7-9; CDR3aa: CASSLDPGRTEAFF; CDR3nt: TGTGCCAGCAGCTTAGATCCAGGGAGGACTGAAGCTTTCTTT
len: 15; d_gene: NA; abundance: NA; j_gene: TRBJ2-7; v_gene: TRBV4-2; CDR3aa: CASSQDLALRGEQYF; CDR3nt: TGTGCCAGCAGCCAAGATCTGGCTCTTAGGGGCGAGCAGTACTTC
len: 16; d_gene: NA; abundance: NA; j_gene: TRBJ2-7; v_gene: TRBV19; CDR3aa: CASSIGSRVSFYEQYF; CDR3nt: TGTGCCAGTAGTATCGGCAGCCGGGTATCGTTCTACGAGCAGTACTTC
len: 13; d_gene: NA; abundance: NA; j_gene: TRBJ1-5; v_gene: TRBV30; CDR3aa: CAWSDGSNQPQHF; CDR3nt: TGTGCCTGGAGTGACGGTAGCAATCAGCCCCAGCATTTT
len: 16; d_gene: TRBD2; abundance: NA; j_gene: TRBJ2-7; v_gene: TRBV9; CDR3aa: CASSVGLAGNSYEQYF; CDR3nt: TGTGCCAGCAGCGTAGGACTAGCGGGGAACTCCTACGAGCAGTACTTC
len: 13; d_gene: NA; abundance: NA; j_gene: TRBJ2-7; v_gene: TRBV28; CDR3aa: CASREAGPYEQYF; CDR3nt: TGTGCCAGCAGGGAGGCGGGGCCCTACGAGCAGTACTTC
len: 13; d_gene: NA; abundance: NA; j_gene: TRBJ2-1; v_gene: TRBV19; CDR3aa: CASSGVAYNEQFF; CDR3nt: TGTGCCAGTTCAGGGGTGGCCTACAATGAGCAGTTCTTC
len: 14; d_gene: NA; abundance: NA; j_gene: TRBJ2-6; v_gene: TRBV10-1; CDR3aa: CASSRGGGANVLTF; CDR3nt: TGCGCCAGCAGCAGGGGCGGCGGGGCCAACGTCCTGACTTTC
len: 15; d_gene: NA; abundance: NA; j_gene: TRBJ2-7; v_gene: TRBV10-1; CDR3aa: CAGRDWAARVYEQYF; CDR3nt: TGCGCCGGCCGGGATTGGGCAGCCCGGGTCTACGAGCAGTACTTC
len: 17; d_gene: TRBD1; abundance: NA; j_gene: TRBJ2-1; v_gene: TRBV9; CDR3aa: CASSPPPQGSSYNEQFF; CDR3nt: TGTGCCAGCAGCCCCCCGCCACAGGGGAGCTCCTACAATGAGCAGTTCTTC
len: 15; d_gene: TRBD2; abundance: NA; j_gene: TRBJ2-2; v_gene: TRBV30; CDR3aa: CGLIAGGVNTGELFF; CDR3nt: TGTGGTCTGATAGCGGGAGGTGTTAACACCGGGGAGCTGTTTTTT
len: 13; d_gene: TRBD1; abundance: NA; j_gene: TRBJ1-1; v_gene: TRBV5-6; CDR3aa: CASYRGPNTEAFF; CDR3nt: TGTGCCAGCTACAGGGGCCCTAACACTGAAGCTTTCTTT
len: 14; d_gene: TRBD1; abundance: NA; j_gene: TRBJ1-1; v_gene: TRBV28; CDR3aa: CASSFGTVNTEAFF; CDR3nt: TGTGCCAGCAGTTTCGGGACAGTGAACACTGAAGCTTTCTTT
len: 15; d_gene: TRBD1; abundance: NA; j_gene: TRBJ1-2; v_gene: TRBV19; CDR3aa: CASSVAGGALWGYTF; CDR3nt: TGTGCCAGTAGTGTTGCAGGGGGCGCTTTGTGGGGCTACACCTTC
len: 14; d_gene: NA; abundance: NA; j_gene: TRBJ2-3; v_gene: TRBV5-1; CDR3aa: CASSLLLDTDTQYF; CDR3nt: TGCGCCAGCAGCTTGCTTCTAGACACAGATACGCAGTATTTT
len: 16; d_gene: NA; abundance: NA; j_gene: TRBJ2-7; v_gene: TRBV30; CDR3aa: CAWTPVTGRSSYEQYF; CDR3nt: TGTGCCTGGACCCCCGTCACAGGGCGCAGCTCCTACGAGCAGTACTTC
len: 14; d_gene: NA; abundance: NA; j_gene: TRBJ1-5; v_gene: TRBV2; CDR3aa: CASRKGTGSEPQHF; CDR3nt: TGTGCCAGCAGAAAGGGTACAGGGAGTGAGCCCCAGCATTTT
len: 13; d_gene: NA; abundance: NA; j_gene: TRBJ2-7; v_gene: TRBV5-4; CDR3aa: CASSLGDNYEQYF; CDR3nt: TGTGCCAGCAGCTTGGGGGACAACTACGAGCAGTACTTC